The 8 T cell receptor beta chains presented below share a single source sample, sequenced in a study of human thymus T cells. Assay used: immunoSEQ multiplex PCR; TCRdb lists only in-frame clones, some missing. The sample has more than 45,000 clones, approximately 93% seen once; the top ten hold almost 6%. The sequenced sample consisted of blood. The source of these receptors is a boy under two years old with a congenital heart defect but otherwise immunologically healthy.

This CDR3 is CASSLQGWGNQPQHF. CDR3 coding DNA: TGTGCCAGCAGTTTACAGGGTTGGGGCAATCAGCCCCAGCATTTT. This chain connects TRBV27 to TRBJ1-5; possibly TRBD1 for D (5 bases). Trimming took off 2 bases at V and 2 bases at J, with 10 bases between the two ends. CDR1 is MNHEY and CDR2 is SMNVEV in the germline V gene (reference sequence). CDR3 length equals 15 residues.

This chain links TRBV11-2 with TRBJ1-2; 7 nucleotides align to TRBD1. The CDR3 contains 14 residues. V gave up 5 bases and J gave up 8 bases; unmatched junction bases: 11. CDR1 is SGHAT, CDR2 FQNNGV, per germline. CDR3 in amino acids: CASSPGQAGYGYTF. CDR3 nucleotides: TGTGCCAGCAGCCCTGGACAGGCCGGGTACGGCTACACCTTC.

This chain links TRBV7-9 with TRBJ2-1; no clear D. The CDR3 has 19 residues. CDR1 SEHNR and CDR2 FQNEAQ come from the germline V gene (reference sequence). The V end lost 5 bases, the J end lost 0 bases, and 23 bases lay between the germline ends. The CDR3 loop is CASSPRLGTYYSSYNEQFF. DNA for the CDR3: TGTGCCAGCAGCCCCCGACTCGGCACCTACTATAGCTCCTACAATGAGCAGTTCTTC.

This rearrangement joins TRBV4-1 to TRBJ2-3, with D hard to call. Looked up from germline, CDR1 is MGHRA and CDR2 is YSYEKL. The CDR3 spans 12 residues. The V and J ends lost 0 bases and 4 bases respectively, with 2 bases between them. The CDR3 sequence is CASSQDSDTQYF. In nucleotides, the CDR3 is TGCGCCAGCAGCCAAGACTCAGATACGCAGTATTTT.

In nucleotides, the CDR3 is TGTGCCAGCAGCTTAGATAGCGGGAGTGGCTTCGAGCAGTACTTC. Translation: CASSLDSGSGFEQYF. This chain uses TRBV11-2 with TRBJ2-7; 9 bases are a match to TRBD2. Germline CDR1 is SGHAT and CDR2 is FQNNGV. V lost 0 bases to trimming and J lost 6 bases; unmatched junction nucleotides: 6. This CDR3 is built from 15 residues.

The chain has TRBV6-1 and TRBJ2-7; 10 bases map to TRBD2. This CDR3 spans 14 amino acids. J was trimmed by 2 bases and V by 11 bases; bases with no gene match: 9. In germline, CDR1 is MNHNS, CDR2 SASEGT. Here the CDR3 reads CASRTLAGPYEQYF. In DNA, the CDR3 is TGTGCCTCCCGCACACTAGCGGGGCCCTACGAGCAGTACTTC.

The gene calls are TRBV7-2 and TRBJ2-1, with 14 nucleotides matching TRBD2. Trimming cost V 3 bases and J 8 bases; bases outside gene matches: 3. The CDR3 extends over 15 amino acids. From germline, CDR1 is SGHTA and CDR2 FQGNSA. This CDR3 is CASSLRTSGGYEQFF. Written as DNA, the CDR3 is TGTGCCAGCAGCTTGCGGACTAGCGGGGGGTATGAGCAGTTCTTC.

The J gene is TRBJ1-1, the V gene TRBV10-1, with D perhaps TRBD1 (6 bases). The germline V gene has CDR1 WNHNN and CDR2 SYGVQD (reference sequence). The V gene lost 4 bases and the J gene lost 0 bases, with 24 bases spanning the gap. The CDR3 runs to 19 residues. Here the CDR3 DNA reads TGCGCCAGCAGTGGGGCAAGGGGGGTTTGCCCAAACATGAACACTGAAGCTTTCTTT. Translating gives CASSGARGVCPNMNTEAFF.